The clone carrying this TCR beta chain has a single count. Its antigen is still unknown. V dropped 3 bases and J dropped 2 bases, with 7 bases sitting between them. The germline V gene has CDR1 WNHNN and CDR2 SYGVQD (reference sequence). This CDR3 has 13 amino acids. The sample belongs to a study of cytomegalovirus exposure and HLA in healthy donors. Findings and caveats of the study: While the bulk of TCR sequences proved rare, some public TCRs turned up in many donors. Analyses of presence and absence presupposed an approximately uniform sequencing depth across donors. The authors listed 150 to 200 TCR beta chains as cytomegalovirus-associated.

In the PCR, 60 Vbeta and 13 Jbeta primers were used. Produced via immunoSEQ multiplex PCR; TCRdb's table is partial and in-frame only. The table has some 180,000 clones, roughly 80% seen once. The chain combines TRBV10-1 with TRBJ1-2; no clear D. This TCR derives from a male donor in good health and CMV-seronegative. Sequences were obtained from PBMCs. The CDR3 DNA follows: TGCGCCAGCAGTGAAAGAGCGAACTATGGCTACACCTTC. This codes for CASSERANYGYTF.